This paragraph reports one T cell receptor (beta chain). Antigen: not known. The sample belongs to a study of neoadjuvant anti-PD-1 for oral cavity cancer. Whole-study results and caveats: Higher pretreatment blood Treg/Th17 ratios correlated with higher pretreatment blood and lower post-treatment tumor TCRbeta clonality.

The data were produced by immunoSEQ multiplex PCR, yet TCRdb's version contains in-frame clones alone and is incomplete. The sample shows roughly 67,000 clones, 83% of them seen only once. Germline V gene lookup returns CDR1 SGHVS and CDR2 FQNEAQ. J lost 8 bases, V lost 5 bases, and 8 bases had no gene match. The CDR3 consists of 15 residues. V gene TRBV7-8 combines with J gene TRBJ2-3; TRBD2 aligns across 12 bases. Sequenced material: PBMCs, taken before nivolumab (anti-PD-1) treatment. The clonotype was recovered from a person between 40 and 85 years old with oral cavity squamous cell carcinoma. CDR3 in DNA: TGTGCCAGCAGCCCCCGGCCTAGCGGGGGGGGTACGCAGTATTTT. Protein sequence: CASSPRPSGGGTQYF.